Listed below are T cell receptor beta chains from one sample, sequenced in a study of blood T cell repertoires in COVID-19. Repertoires were generated with immunoSEQ multiplex PCR, while TCRdb's copy carries only in-frame clones and drops some. The table has about 97,000 clones, around nine tenths seen once; the top ten hold 1.5% to 2.5%. The specimen sequenced was peripheral blood. Every receptor here comes from a woman aged 50 to 65 with COVID-19, enrolled during active disease. CDR3s include the opening cysteine and the closing phenylalanine or tryptophan. The D gene is left open where the match is weak. Clone size is given for some rows only: seen once, a few or many times, or a class if the clone is expanded.

D	V	J	size	DNA	CDR3
TRBD2	TRBV24-1	TRBJ2-3	once	TGTGCCACCAGTGATTCGATAGCGGGGGGCCTCACAGATACGCAGTATTTT	CATSDSIAGGLTDTQYF
.	TRBV6-5	TRBJ1-2	.	TGTGCCAGCAGTCCTACGGGACTATCCAACTATGGCTACACCTTC	CASSPTGLSNYGYTF
.	TRBV4-1	TRBJ1-3	.	TGCGCCAGCAGCCAGAGGGACTCTGGAAACACCATATATTTT	CASSQRDSGNTIYF
TRBD1	TRBV3-1/TRBV3-2	TRBJ2-3	.	TGTGCCAGCAGCCAAGAGGGGACAGGGTTCGAGACAGATACGCAGTATTTT	CASSQEGTGFETDTQYF
TRBD1	TRBV24-1	TRBJ2-1	.	TGTGCCACCAGTGATCCGGACAGGCTCAATGAGCAGTTCTTC	CATSDPDRLNEQFF
TRBD2	TRBV10-2	TRBJ2-1	few	TGCGCCAGCAGCGTCAGCGGGGTCTCCTACAATGAGCAGTTCTTC	CASSVSGVSYNEQFF
.	TRBV7-8	TRBJ1-3	.	TGTGCCAGCAGCCCGGCTGGAAACACCATATATTTT	CASSPAGNTIYF
.	TRBV7-9	TRBJ1-6	.	TGTGCCAGCAGCCACCGACAGGAAAATAATTCACCCCTCCACTTT	CASSHRQENNSPLHF
TRBD1	TRBV5-1	TRBJ1-3	.	TGCGCCAGCAGCTCGGGACAGGGGTTTAACTCTGGAAACACCATATATTTT	CASSSGQGFNSGNTIYF
TRBD1	TRBV6-2/TRBV6-3	TRBJ2-3	.	TGTGCCAGCAGCCCTTGGATGACAGGGGGCGTAACAGATACGCAGTATTTT	CASSPWMTGGVTDTQYF